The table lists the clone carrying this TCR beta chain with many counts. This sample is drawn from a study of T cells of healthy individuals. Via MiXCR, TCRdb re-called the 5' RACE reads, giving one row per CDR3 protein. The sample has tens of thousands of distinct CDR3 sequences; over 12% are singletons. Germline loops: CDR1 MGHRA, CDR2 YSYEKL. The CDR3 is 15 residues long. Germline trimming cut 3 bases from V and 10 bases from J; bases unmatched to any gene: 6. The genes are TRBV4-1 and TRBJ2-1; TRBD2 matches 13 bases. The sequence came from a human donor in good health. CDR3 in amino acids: CASSHTSGGAGEQFF. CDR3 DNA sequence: TGCGCCAGCAGCCACACTAGCGGGGGGGCCGGAGAGCAGTTCTTC.